The T cell receptor (beta chain) under discussion was sequenced for a study of regulatory T cells in long-lasting Graves disease. Germline assignment: CDR1 SGHRS and CDR2 YFSETQ. CDR3 length: 14 residues. Trimming shortened V by 0 bases and J by 7 bases, and 14 bases separated the two germline ends. With iRepertoire HTBI primers and Arm-PCR of CDR3 regions, TCR beta libraries were built. Authors' methods: Identified across the samples were some 62 TRBV segments and over 11 TRBJ segments. A single record per CDR3 protein comes from TCRdb applying MiXCR to the multiplex PCR reads. The V and J calls and clone size come from TCRdb's table, not from the authors' own analysis. Of over 300,000 distinct CDR3 sequences listed, less than 20% are singletons. Time point here: persistent/refractory GD, antithyroid drugs over 5 years with positive TRAb. The TCR library was made from RNA extracted from PBMCs.

V gene TRBV5-1 combines with J gene TRBJ2-7; D unresolved. This clonotype was sampled from a female donor with Graves disease. The sequenced sample was peripheral blood mononuclear cells (PBMCs), obtained when the disease was refractory, from a patient treated with antithyroid drugs. The CDR3 sequence is CASSLEQPAFEQYF. In DNA form, the CDR3 reads TGCGCCAGCAGCTTGGAACAGCCCGCTTTTGAGCAGTACTTC.